The clone carrying this T cell receptor beta chain showed up just a few times. Its target is not known. The germline CDR1 and CDR2 sequences are MDHEN and SYDVKM. After removal of 5 bases from V and 2 bases from J, the junction contained 7 bases not matched to a gene. The CDR3 runs to 15 residues. This entry is derived from a study of T cell responses to AZD1222 COVID-19 vaccine. General study points: Repertoire sampling was restricted to post-peak T cell response timepoints. Seropositive status at baseline applied to only 6 or 7 AZD1222 recipients.

Assay used: immunoSEQ multiplex PCR; TCRdb lists only in-frame clones, some missing. The repertoire includes some 170,000 clones, about nine tenths of them detected once, and around 4.5% sits in the top ten. This chain uses TRBV28 with TRBJ2-7, with TRBD2 identical over 9 bases. This material consisted of peripheral blood, taken 28 days after the second dose of the MenACWY control vaccine. This TCR came from an adult who received the MenACWY meningococcal vaccine as a control. The CDR3 DNA is TGTGCCAGCAGTCACCGACTAGCGGATACCTACGAGCAGTACTTC. It translates to CASSHRLADTYEQYF.